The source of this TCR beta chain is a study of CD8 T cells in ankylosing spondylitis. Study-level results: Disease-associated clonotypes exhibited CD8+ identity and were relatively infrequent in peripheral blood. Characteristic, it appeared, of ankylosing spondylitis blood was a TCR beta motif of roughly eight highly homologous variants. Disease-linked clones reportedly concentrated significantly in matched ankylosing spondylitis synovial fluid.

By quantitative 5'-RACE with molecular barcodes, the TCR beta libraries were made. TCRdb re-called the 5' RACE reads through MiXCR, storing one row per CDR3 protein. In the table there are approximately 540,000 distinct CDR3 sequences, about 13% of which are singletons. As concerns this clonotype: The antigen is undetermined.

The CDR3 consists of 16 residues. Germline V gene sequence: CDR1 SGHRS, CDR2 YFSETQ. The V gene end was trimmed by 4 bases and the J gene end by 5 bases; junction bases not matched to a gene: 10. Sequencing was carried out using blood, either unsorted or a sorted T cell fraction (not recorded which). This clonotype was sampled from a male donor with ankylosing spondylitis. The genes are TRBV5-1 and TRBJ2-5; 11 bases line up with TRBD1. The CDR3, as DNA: TGCGCCAGCAGCCCAGGACAGGGGGCTTTTTGGGAGACCCAGTACTTC. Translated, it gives CASSPGQGAFWETQYF.